The clone carrying this T cell receptor (beta chain) has at least ten counts. Its antigen is currently unknown. The CDR3 is made up of 18 amino acids. J lost 0 bases, V lost 4 bases, and 8 bases had no gene match. CDR1 and CDR2 (germline): LNHDA, SQIVND (reference sequence). Thyroid surgery took place with no prior treatment in any patient. The data belong to a study of metastatic and nonmetastatic thyroid tumors. Study overall: Malignant and benign thyroid patients had repertoires compared in peripheral blood and tumor or nodule tissue.

Study findings and constraints: It was reported that TCR beta diversity was significantly higher in malignant thyroid tumors than benign nodules, in blood and tumor.

Original handling: Clinicopathological groups of papillary thyroid cancer showed CDR3 differences that were used to build a distant-metastasis classifier. Via MiXCR, TCRdb re-called the PCR reads. TCRdb's processing, not the authors' own work, is the source of the V and J calls. The repertoire holds 18,000 or so clones, with approximately 35% as singletons. This sequence originates from a female donor with papillary thyroid cancer or a benign thyroid nodule (not recorded which). Some clones in this sample may be carry-over from other donors' samples. Sequenced material: tumor tissue. The chain is built from TRBV19 and TRBJ2-4; 11 bases map to TRBD2. Here the CDR3 DNA reads TGTGCCAGTAGTACCGGGACTAGCGGCCTTATAGCCAAAAACATTCAGTACTTC. Protein: CASSTGTSGLIAKNIQYF.